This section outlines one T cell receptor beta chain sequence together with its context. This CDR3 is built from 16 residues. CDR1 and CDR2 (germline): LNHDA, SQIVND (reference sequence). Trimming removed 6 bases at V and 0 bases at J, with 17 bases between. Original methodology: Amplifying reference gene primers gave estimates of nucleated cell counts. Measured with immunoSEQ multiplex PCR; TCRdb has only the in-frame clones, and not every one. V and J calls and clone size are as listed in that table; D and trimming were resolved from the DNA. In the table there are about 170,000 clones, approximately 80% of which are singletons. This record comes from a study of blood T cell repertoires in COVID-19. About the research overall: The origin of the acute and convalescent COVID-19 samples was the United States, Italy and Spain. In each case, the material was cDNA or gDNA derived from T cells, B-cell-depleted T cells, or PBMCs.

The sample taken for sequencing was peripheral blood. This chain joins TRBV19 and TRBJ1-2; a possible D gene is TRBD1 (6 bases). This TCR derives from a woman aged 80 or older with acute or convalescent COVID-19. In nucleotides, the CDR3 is TGTGCCAGTAGGGACCTCCGGGACATATCTAACTATGGCTACACCTTC. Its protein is CASRDLRDISNYGYTF. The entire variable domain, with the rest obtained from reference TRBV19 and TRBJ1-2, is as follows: DGGITQSPKYLFRKEGQNVTLSCEQNLNHDAMYWYRQDPGQGLRLIYYSQIVNDFQKGDIAEGYSVSREKKESFPLTVTSAQKNPTAFYLCASRDLRDISNYGYTFGSGTRLTVV.